Listed here is a single TCR beta chain. Its antigen specificity is not known. No base quality information exists; no much larger clone differs at one position. The data originate from a study of T-cell reconstitution after alpha-beta-depleted transplantation in children (dated by TCRdb to 2016 to 2018). About the investigation overall: Using TCR repertoire profiling, the study followed T-cell immune reconstitution in a quantitative way in children after TCRalphabeta/CD19-depleted allogeneic hematopoietic cell transplantation.

What the treatment or condition label conveys for this sample: allogeneic hematopoietic cell transplantation with graft depleted of TCRalphabeta T cells and CD19 B cells. The children who served as transplant recipients had been given grafts of TCRalphabeta/CD19-depleted allogeneic hematopoietic cells. The investigation overall reported the following: Apparently early alphabetaT-cell count recovery about two months after transplant reportedly relied on only several hundred rapidly expanded clones derived from non-depleted graft cells. The high TCRbeta diversity at day 60 in some patients was ascribed to recipient T cells and intrathymic progenitors that had survived conditioning. Over subsequent months, a decline in hyperexpanded clone frequencies was noted, and after one year, T-cell counts and TCRbeta diversity were mostly ascribed to newly produced T cells.

Library creation used PCR. Data came from an Illumina HiSeq 2500. To normalize quantification of the TCRbeta repertoire, the TCR libraries were built with molecular barcoding that relied on unique molecular identifiers. TCRdb reanalyzed the raw reads on its own, using fastp at Q25 for trimming and MiXCR for clone calling, and kept in-frame beta chains. Each entry is one CDR3 protein sequence, shown with its most common DNA and genes. Across this sample there are about 610,000 distinct CDR3 sequences, with 27% seen only once. The ten biggest clones cover 30% to 40% of the sample. At the junction V is shortened by 4 bases and J by 3 bases, with 13 bases in between. The CDR1 and CDR2 encoded by the germline V gene (reference sequence) are SGHKS and YYEKEE. There are 15 amino acids in the CDR3, from cysteine to phenylalanine inclusive. Solely the CDR3 DNA is kept, with 45 bases framed from the first base.

The sequencing used PBMCs, collected before TCRalphabeta/CD19-depleted stem cell transplant. Rearrangement joined TRBV5-5 to TRBJ1-4; a confident D gene designation cannot be given. The sequence was collected from a boy under two years old with Wiskott-Aldrich syndrome, due to receive a stem cell transplant. The DNA reads TGTGCCAGCAGCACGACGGGGAGGGCTAATGAAAAACTGTTTTTT. Its translation is CASSTTGRANEKLFF.